The 9 T cell receptor beta chains reported below all come from one sample, sequenced in a study of neurological immune-mediated disorders. TCRdb re-called the 5' RACE reads with MiXCR, one entry per CDR3 protein. The sample lists 35,000 to 40,000 distinct CDR3 sequences, roughly 7% occurring once. Sequencing was carried out using PBMCs. Receptor source: a woman aged 40 to 50 in good health.

In its sample, this clonotype was seen many times. The V gene is TRBV10-2, the J gene TRBJ2-2, with 7 positions matching TRBD2. There are 15 residues in the CDR3. Looked up from germline, CDR1 is WSHSY and CDR2 is SAAADI. V gave up 4 bases and J gave up 0 bases; unmatched junction bases: 2. The CDR3 is CASSASGANTGELFF. In DNA form, the CDR3 reads TGCGCCAGCAGTGCTAGCGGCGCGAACACCGGGGAGCTGTTTTTT.

This clonotype is judged medium-sized. V usage is TRBV7-8 and J usage is TRBJ1-5; D is perhaps TRBD1 (6 bases). V lost 2 bases to trimming and J lost 4 bases, with 12 bases between them. The germline gives CDR1 SGHVS, CDR2 FQNEAQ. CDR3 size: 15 residues. The CDR3 DNA follows: TGTGCCAGCAGCTTAAGCCCAGGGGATAATCAGCCCCAGCATTTT. This encodes CASSLSPGDNQPQHF.

This clonotype was recorded many times. This chain uses TRBV28 with TRBJ1-6; D is unclear. The CDR3 totals 13 residues. Trimming shortened V by 4 bases and J by 6 bases, and 7 bases separated the two germline ends. In germline, CDR1 is MDHEN, CDR2 SYDVKM. The CDR3 region has the DNA TGTGCCAGCAGTTCTGGAGGTAATTCACCCCTCCACTTT. It translates to CASSSGGNSPLHF.

CDR3 loop: CASSFHRRTANTEAFF. In DNA, the CDR3 is TGTGCCAGCAGTTTTCATCGCAGGACAGCGAACACTGAAGCTTTCTTT. The gene calls are TRBV28 and TRBJ1-1; a possible D gene is TRBD1 (6 bases). The CDR3 is 16 amino acids. V was cut by 3 bases and J by 1 base, with 15 bases left in between. The germline V gene encodes CDR1 MDHEN and CDR2 SYDVKM.

This clonotype was picked up many times. This rearrangement joins TRBV5-6 to TRBJ1-5; 10 bases agree with TRBD1. The germline V gene has CDR1 SGHDT and CDR2 YYEEEE. This CDR3 has 18 amino acids. V dropped 4 bases and J dropped 0; count of bases not matched to a gene: 10. The CDR3 reads CASSRLRDRGYSNQPQHF. CDR3 sequence (DNA): TGTGCCAGCAGCCGGCTCCGGGACAGGGGCTATAGCAATCAGCCCCAGCATTTT.

Ten or more counts support this clonotype. The gene calls are TRBV5-1 and TRBJ2-2, with TRBD1 matching 8 bases. Germline assignment: CDR1 SGHRS and CDR2 YFSETQ. CDR3 length: 15 residues. Trimming removed 0 bases from V and 6 bases from J; junction bases left unmatched: 4. DNA for the CDR3: TGCGCCAGCAGCTTGGACGGACAGGGACCCGGGGAGCTGTTTTTT. This codes for CASSLDGQGPGELFF.

The J gene is TRBJ2-7, the V gene TRBV10-3, with TRBD2 matching 8 bases. This CDR3 is built from 13 residues. After removal of 4 bases from V and 7 bases from J, the junction contained 6 bases not matched to a gene. In germline, CDR1 is ENHRY, CDR2 SYGVKD. CDR3 sequence reads: CAISVIRGGEQYV. The CDR3 coding sequence is TGTGCCATCAGTGTGATCCGGGGGGGGGAGCAGTACGTC.

This clonotype was observed at least ten times. The genes are TRBV7-6 and TRBJ2-3; TRBD2 agrees at 14 bases. The V gene end was trimmed by 5 bases and the J gene end by 4 bases; junction bases not matched to a gene: 5. This CDR3 contains 16 residues. Per germline, CDR1 SGHVS and CDR2 FNYEAQ. The CDR3 DNA is TGTGCCAGCAGCGCGACTAGCGGGGGGGCCGCAGATACGCAGTATTTT. Amino acid sequence: CASSATSGGAADTQYF.

This clonotype was seen many times. The rearrangement links TRBV14 to TRBJ2-1; TRBD2 aligns across 14 bases. V trimming: 4 bases; J trimming: 9 bases; junction bases outside the gene matches: 5. The germline gives CDR1 SGHDN, CDR2 FVKESK. This CDR3 is 15 amino acids long. In DNA, the CDR3 is TGTGCCAGCAGCCCGGGACTAGCGGGAGTCGCTGAGCAGTTCTTC. This sequence encodes CASSPGLAGVAEQFF.